Listed here are 16 T cell receptor beta chains from one sample, sequenced in a study of technical replicates of blood from a handful of donors. The assay was immunoSEQ multiplex PCR, and TCRdb's table has in-frame clones only and misses some. The sample lists about 56,000 clones, roughly 96% occurring once. Sequencing was carried out using PBMCs. The origin of the receptors is a human donor in good health. Some clones in this sample may be carry-over from other donors' samples.

V and J are TRBV25-1 and TRBJ2-1; 7 nucleotides match TRBD1. The CDR3 totals 15 residues. Trimming removed 3 bases from V and 9 bases from J; junction bases left unmatched: 11. The germline V gene encodes CDR1 MGHDK and CDR2 SYGVNS. The CDR3 is CASSDQYRDSGEQFF. The DNA of the CDR3 is TGTGCCAGCAGTGACCAGTACCGGGACAGTGGTGAGCAGTTCTTC.

The rearrangement links TRBV7-2 to TRBJ2-5, with D possibly TRBD2 on 7 matching bases. The CDR3 is 13 residues long. V lost 4 bases and J lost 6, with 12 bases in between. Looked up from germline, CDR1 is SGHTA and CDR2 is FQGNSA. CDR3 sequence (DNA): TGTGCCAGCAGCTCGGGGGGCGGAAAGACCCAGTACTTC. Its translation: CASSSGGGKTQYF.

The chain uses TRBV11-3 and TRBJ2-7, with D perhaps matching TRBD1 (6 bases). The CDR3 spans 12 residues. Germline V gene data show CDR1 as SGHNT and CDR2 as YENEEA. Trimming cost V 1 base and J 5 bases, with 6 bases left between them. CDR3 protein: CASSLAGDEQYF. The CDR3 DNA sequence: TGTGCCAGCAGCTTAGCAGGGGACGAGCAGTACTTC.

The CDR3 sequence: CASSKTRGVPDTQYF. The DNA of the CDR3 is TGTGCCAGCAGCAAGACTAGAGGTGTTCCAGATACGCAGTATTTT. The V call is TRBV7-2, the J call TRBJ2-3; tentative D call: TRBD2 (6 bases). This CDR3 region has 15 residues. Between the trimmed V and J ends, which lost 5 bases and 4 bases, there was a span of 16 bases. Germline CDR1 reads SGHTA; CDR2 reads FQGNSA.

V and J are TRBV9 and TRBJ2-1, with D uncertain. V shed 0 bases and J shed 0 bases, with 13 bases lying between them. CDR3 length: 17 residues. Germline CDR1 is SGDLS and CDR2 is YYNGEE. The CDR3 sequence: CASSVDLAEGSYNEQFF. CDR3 bases: TGTGCCAGCAGCGTAGATCTCGCGGAAGGCTCCTACAATGAGCAGTTCTTC.

The chain employs TRBV2 and TRBJ2-5; TRBD1 matches at 8 bases. CDR1 is SNHLY and CDR2 is FYNNEI in the germline V gene. The CDR3 spans 14 residues. The ends lost 5 bases at V and 0 bases at J; junction bases unmatched: 2. The CDR3 coding sequence is TGTGCCAGCAGTAAGACAGGGGACCAAGAGACCCAGTACTTC. Protein: CASSKTGDQETQYF. The variable domain in full, completed from reference TRBV2 and TRBJ2-5, reads EPEVTQTPSHQVTQMGQEVILRCVPISNHLYFYWYRQILGQKVEFLVSFYNNEISEKSEIFDDQFSVERPDGSNFTLKIRSTKLEDSAMYFCASSKTGDQETQYFGPGTRLLVL.

The V call is TRBV27, the J call TRBJ2-3; 9 bases agree with TRBD1. V shed 6 bases, J shed 2 bases, and the junction held 6 bases outside the gene matches. The length of the CDR3 is 15 residues. Germline-derived CDR1 and CDR2 are MNHEY and SMNVEV (reference sequence). Here the CDR3 reads CASRKGQGVTDTQYF. CDR3 sequence (DNA): TGTGCCAGCAGAAAGGGACAGGGCGTCACAGATACGCAGTATTTT.

The chain combines TRBV5-4 with TRBJ2-7; possible D gene TRBD1, 6 bases. CDR3 length: 14 amino acids. Trimming shortened V by 2 bases and J by 3 bases, and 12 bases separated the two germline ends. Germline assignment: CDR1 SGHNT and CDR2 YYREEE (reference sequence). The CDR3 loop is CASSLPGTSYEQYF. CDR3 sequence (DNA): TGTGCCAGCAGCTTACCCGGGACAAGCTACGAGCAGTACTTC.

In its sample, this clone was seen once. The chain joins TRBV9 to TRBJ2-7; 11 bases map to TRBD1. The germline V gene has CDR1 SGDLS and CDR2 YYNGEE. The CDR3 loop spans 16 amino acids. V lost 4 bases, J lost 3 bases, and 9 bases stayed unmatched. CDR3 nucleotides: TGTGCCAGCAGCCCAAGAGGGGGGACAGGGGGCTACGAGCAGTACTTC. Translation: CASSPRGGTGGYEQYF.

This clone was observed a single time. V usage is TRBV7-2 and J usage is TRBJ1-1; the match to TRBD1 covers 7 bases. V lost 0 bases and J lost 13; bases outside the gene matches: 8. Germline lookup yields CDR1 SGHTA and CDR2 FQGNSA. CDR3 size: 13 residues. As DNA, the CDR3 is TGTGCCAGCAGCTTAGCGACAGGGACTGACGTTTTCTTT. It specifies CASSLATGTDVFF.

Notes on this clone: The same CDR3 can be traced to other DNA sequences in this sample. As DNA, the CDR3 is TGCGCCAGCAGCTCAGCGGGAGGTTACAATGAGCAGTTCTTC. Its protein product is CASSSAGGYNEQFF. This chain links TRBV5-1 with TRBJ2-1, with 9 bases aligning to TRBD2. V dropped 3 bases and J dropped 4; count of bases not matched to a gene: 2. Germline values: CDR1 SGHRS, CDR2 YFSETQ. The CDR3 sequence is 14 residues long.

The chain recombines TRBV18 with TRBJ1-1; D gene ambiguous. Germline V gene sequence: CDR1 KGHSH, CDR2 LQKENI. The V gene lost 8 bases and the J gene lost 3 bases, with 22 bases spanning the gap. This CDR3 has 16 amino acids. CDR3 nucleotides: TGTGCCAGCACGCTAAAAGGCAGGAACGGGGACACTGAAGCTTTCTTT. Translating gives CASTLKGRNGDTEAFF.

V gene TRBV5-1 combines with J gene TRBJ2-7; maybe TRBD2 (6 bases). Germline V lookup: CDR1 SGHRS, CDR2 YFSETQ. Trimming removed 0 bases at V and 4 bases at J, with 14 bases between. The CDR3 sequence is 15 residues long. In DNA form, the CDR3 reads TGCGCCAGCAGCTTGGAGAGTAGCGGCACTTACGAGCAGTACTTC. It yields the protein CASSLESSGTYEQYF.

This clone was observed once. This sequence joins TRBV4-1 and TRBJ2-5; 16 bases align to TRBD2. This CDR3 contains 19 residues. The junction had 13 bases not matched to a gene; V was cut back by 4 bases and J by 5 bases. Germline loops: CDR1 MGHRA, CDR2 YSYEKL. This CDR3 is CASSRGIGTSGGAEETQYF. The CDR3 DNA sequence: TGCGCCAGCAGCCGAGGTATAGGGACTAGCGGGGGGGCGGAGGAGACCCAGTACTTC.

The chain recombines TRBV5-1 with TRBJ2-1; TRBD2 agrees at 10 bases. Germline V lookup: CDR1 SGHRS, CDR2 YFSETQ. V lost 0 bases, J lost 3 bases, and 3 bases stayed unmatched. The CDR3 length is 16 residues. The CDR3 DNA reads as TGCGCCAGCAGCTTGGAACTAGCGGGGAACTACAATGAGCAGTTCTTC. This gives the protein CASSLELAGNYNEQFF. Looking up the rest from reference TRBV5-1 and TRBJ2-1 gives the full variable domain: KAGVTQTPRYLIKTRGQQVTLSCSPISGHRSVSWYQQTPGQGLQFLFEYFSETQRNKGNFPGRFSGRQFSNSRSEMNVSTLELGDSALYLCASSLELAGNYNEQFFGPGTRLTVL.

The rearrangement joins TRBV7-8 to TRBJ2-5, with 12 bases aligning to TRBD1. From germline, CDR1 is SGHVS and CDR2 FQNEAQ. After removal of 5 bases from V and 5 bases from J, the junction contained 6 bases not matched to a gene. The CDR3 has 15 amino acids. The DNA of the CDR3 is TGTGCCAGCAGCGAGGGACAGGGGGCACAGGAGACCCAGTACTTC. This sequence encodes CASSEGQGAQETQYF.